This T cell receptor (beta chain) was sequenced for a study of blood T cell repertoires in COVID-19 (dated by TCRdb to about 2020). About the study as a whole: The collaborator samples originated in the United States, Italy and Spain and spanned the acute and convalescent phases of COVID-19. The prospective study material was composed of cDNA or gDNA derived from T cells, B-cell-depleted T cells, or PBMCs. Subjects who had been exposed to COVID-19, were actively infected with it, or had recovered from it provided the deeply sampled blood TCRbeta repertoires that made up the dataset. Samples came from the ongoing ImmuneRACE study (first 160 participants) plus 1,254 subjects from 6 global collaborators. A de-identified subject ID, COVID-19 status, age in years and sex were almost always included in the sample metadata. A freely available public database, intended as a resource for researchers studying the immune response to SARS-CoV-2, is where the repertoires were released. Where available, HLA class I and class II types were taken from metadata supplied by the sample provider and were not determined by assay-based typing. What the study reported, not specific to this receptor: How much clinical and demographic metadata was included differed by source and by participant, and the metadata was provided uncurated.

The immunoSEQ Assay, a bias-controlled multiplex PCR, was used to amplify TCRbeta CDR3 regions from genomic DNA. In the original analysis: Nucleated cell counts per sample were estimated from amplification of reference gene primers within the assay. Sequence reads were collapsed and filtered to measure the absolute abundance of every unique TCRbeta CDR3 rearrangement. For each sample, productive Simpson clonality was calculated as the square root of Simpson's diversity index over productive rearrangements. Not all clones reach the TCRdb copy of this immuneACCESS table, which keeps in-frame sequences only. Checked studies attribute under half of the gap to unresolved V genes and leave the rest unexplained. The V and J calls and clone size come from that table; D and trimming were worked out from the DNA. This sample gives fewer than 200,000 clones in total; roughly 80% of them show up just once. Clones ranked in the top ten supply less than 2% of the sample.

Each collaborating institution followed its own protocols to collect whole blood in K2EDTA tubes. For TCRbeta analysis, collaborators shipped samples in one of three forms: frozen whole blood, isolated PBMCs, or DNA extracted from either of those sample types. Relative to germline, V is missing 3 bases and J is missing 0 bases, with 4 bases of the junction outside any gene match. The CDR3, from cysteine to phenylalanine, totals 17 residues. Only the CDR3 region is kept as DNA, spanning 51 bases read in frame from base 1. The germline V gene encodes CDR1 MDHEN and CDR2 SYDVKM. On this clone itself: The antigen this receptor binds is unknown. Base quality data are lacking; no much larger clone is found one base away.

The material sequenced was peripheral blood. This TCR was recovered from a human donor in a cohort sampled during active COVID-19. The rearrangement joined TRBV28 to TRBJ2-6, with 8 junctional bases fitting TRBD1. Here is the DNA: TGTGCCAGCAGTTTCAAGACAGGGGTCTCTGGGGCCAACGTCCTGACTTTC. Its coded protein is CASSFKTGVSGANVLTF.